Listed below are T cell receptor beta chains from one sample, sequenced in a study of T cell repertoires in ileal Crohn's disease. Assay used: immunoSEQ multiplex PCR; TCRdb lists only in-frame clones, some missing. This table holds 15,000 to 20,000 clones, 85% to 95% found once. Sequenced sample: ileal tissue. These receptors were collected from an adult with Crohn's disease. The CDR3 runs from the conserved cysteine through the conserved F or W.

j_call	v_call	cdr3_aa
TRBJ1-4	TRBV19	CASSIRTGPNEKLFF
TRBJ2-7	TRBV11-2	CASSVWQGQGAYEQYF
TRBJ2-1	TRBV5-1	CASSYLAGGNNEQFF
TRBJ2-6	TRBV5-4	CASSLARAGGPGANVLTF
TRBJ2-3	TRBV18	CASSPTGGPADTQYF
TRBJ1-1	TRBV12-1	CASSFGNRGMNTEAFF
TRBJ1-5	TRBV4-1	CASSQPPGGLNQPQHF
TRBJ1-5	TRBV6-1	CASSLQGNSNQPQHF
TRBJ1-1	TRBV5-1	CASSLNPAGGWTEAFF
TRBJ1-5	TRBV19	CASLGPPGQGMNQPQHF
TRBJ2-2	TRBV19	CASSLGTVPGELFF
TRBJ2-2	TRBV5-5	CASSSRQRDTGELFF
TRBJ1-5	TRBV9	CASSVGGHSNQPQHF
TRBJ2-1	TRBV6-5	CASTLSGGPYNEQFF
TRBJ2-7	TRBV6-1	CASREGLRGYEQYF
TRBJ2-2	TRBV29-1	CSVETRANTGELFF
TRBJ2-3	TRBV19	CASMPTHSGTPQSFTDTQYF
TRBJ1-2	TRBV19	CASSISASGYTF
TRBJ1-3	TRBV9	CASSPGGGGNTIYF
TRBJ1-1	TRBV10-3	CAIRRTGENTEAFF
TRBJ2-6	TRBV2	CASSVLAGAYSGANVLTF
TRBJ2-3	TRBV18	CASSHEDSRGGTDTQYF
TRBJ1-1	TRBV5-8	CASSFGSVITEAFF